This TCR beta chain derives from a study of T-cell reconstitution after alpha-beta-depleted transplantation in children. Findings of the study overall: Roughly two months post-transplant, alpha-beta T cells reportedly originated from several hundred graft clones that had expanded. In some patients, recipient T cells and intrathymic progenitors surviving conditioning explained high day-60 diversity. A year post-transplant, T-cell counts and diversity derived mostly from newly produced T cells.

As it was prepared, the TCRbeta library received unique molecular identifiers. TCRdb reprocessed the PCR reads with MiXCR, giving one entry per CDR3 protein. The sample includes 55,000 to 65,000 distinct CDR3 sequences, 44% of them seen just once. This clonotype was recorded once. What it recognizes is unknown. The sample in question was PBMCs, mostly from graft donor cells, obtained 360 days after TCRalphabeta/CD19-depleted stem cell transplant. This sequence was found in a male patient under 18 who had a stem cell transplant for acute lymphoblastic leukemia, so the T cells may come from the graft donor.

The chain's CDR3 is CASVIFSMGYGYTF. Written as DNA, the CDR3 is TGTGCCAGCGTAATTTTCTCCATGGGCTATGGCTACACCTTC. J is TRBJ1-2 and V is TRBV6-1; D gene uncertain. The CDR3 covers 14 residues. The germline CDR1 and CDR2 sequences are MNHNS and SASEGT. Trimming left V 8 bases short and J 4 bases short, with 17 bases between.